These 14 T cell receptor beta chains were sequenced from one sample in a study of blood T cell repertoires in COVID-19. Here immunoSEQ multiplex PCR was the method, and the copy in TCRdb shows in-frame clones only, minus some. This sample yields about 60,000 clones, of which about 86% are seen a single time; 1.2% belongs to the top ten. The material sequenced was peripheral blood. The receptors here all came from a man aged 40-50 years with acute or convalescent COVID-19.

This clone was recorded a few times. The chain carries TRBV29-1 and TRBJ2-1; possibly TRBD2 for D (6 bases). Germline-derived CDR1 and CDR2 are SQVTM and ANQGSEA. The V end was cut by 0 bases, the J end by 5 bases, with 14 bases between. CDR3 size: 15 residues. CDR3 nucleotides: TGCAGCGTTGAAGACTTGCGGGGCCGAGACAATGAGCAGTTCTTC. Amino acid sequence: CSVEDLRGRDNEQFF.

The gene calls are TRBV18 and TRBJ2-3, with 12 bases that match TRBD2. The germline CDR1 and CDR2 sequences are KGHSH and LQKENI. V was pared by 8 bases and J by 3 bases, with 12 bases of the junction left unmatched. CDR3 size: 17 residues. DNA of the CDR3: TGTGCCAGCCCCGCTAGCGGGGGGGCCCTTTCGACAGATACGCAGTATTTT. This encodes CASPASGGALSTDTQYF.

The CDR3, as DNA: TGTGCCAGCATTATAGGAGGGATGAATGAAAAACTGTTTTTT. Its translation is CASIIGGMNEKLFF. This rearrangement joins TRBV6-5 to TRBJ1-4; D is ambiguous. V shed 7 bases and J shed 5 bases, with 14 bases lying between them. The CDR3 extends over 14 amino acids. Germline V gene data show CDR1 as MNHEY and CDR2 as SVGAGI.

The chain links TRBV4-1 to TRBJ1-2; 9 nucleotides align to TRBD1. The CDR3 runs to 15 residues. Germline assignment: CDR1 MGHRA and CDR2 YSYEKL. V shed 1 base, J shed 5 bases, and the junction held 5 bases outside the gene matches. CDR3 sequence reads: CASSQVRTGEYGYTF. The CDR3 bases are TGCGCCAGCAGCCAAGTTCGGACAGGGGAATATGGCTACACCTTC.

The rearrangement links TRBV19 to TRBJ1-2; TRBD1 agrees at 7 bases. V was clipped by 3 bases and J by 5 bases; unmatched bases: 9. Per germline, CDR1 LNHDA and CDR2 SQIVND (reference sequence). This CDR3 is built from 15 residues. This chain's CDR3 is CASSIPGGIVYGYTF. The CDR3 coding sequence is TGTGCCAGTAGTATCCCAGGGGGTATTGTGTATGGCTACACCTTC.

The chain recombines TRBV19 with TRBJ1-1; D ambiguous. The CDR3 extends over 13 amino acids. V lost 9 bases and J 0 bases, leaving 11 bases between the germline ends. CDR1 LNHDA and CDR2 SQIVND come from the germline V gene (reference sequence). The CDR3 loop is CASREILNTEAFF. CDR3 bases: TGTGCCAGCCGGGAAATCTTGAACACTGAAGCTTTCTTT.

The chain couples TRBV4-1 to TRBJ1-1; D is possibly TRBD1 (5 bases). The CDR3 has 16 residues. Germline values: CDR1 MGHRA, CDR2 YSYEKL. Between the trimmed V and J ends, which lost 2 bases and 3 bases, there was a span of 16 bases. CDR3 loop: CASSQTSGGTDTEAFF. The DNA of the CDR3 is TGCGCCAGCAGCCAAACGAGCGGGGGGACGGACACTGAAGCTTTCTTT.

This chain uses TRBV6-5 with TRBJ1-1, with D unclear. The CDR3 length is 14 residues. CDR1 and CDR2 from the germline V gene are MNHEY and SVGAGI. The V end lost 7 bases, the J end lost 0 bases, and 12 bases lay between the germline ends. The chain's CDR3 is CASNPGMVNTEAFF. The CDR3 DNA sequence: TGTGCCAGCAACCCCGGGATGGTGAACACTGAAGCTTTCTTT.

V is TRBV4-2 and J is TRBJ2-7; 14 nucleotides line up with TRBD2. This CDR3 is built from 18 residues. Germline lookup yields CDR1 LGHNA and CDR2 YNFKEQ. Trimming took 4 bases from V and 2 from J; bases not matched to a gene: 10. The CDR3 spells CASSLLPGLAGVPYEQYF. CDR3 nucleotide sequence: TGTGCCAGCAGCCTTCTTCCGGGACTAGCGGGGGTCCCCTACGAGCAGTACTTC.

This chain connects TRBV7-8 to TRBJ1-1, with D perhaps matching TRBD1 (5 bases). Germline CDR1 and CDR2: SGHVS and FQNEAQ. Trimming stripped 5 bases from V and 5 bases from J, with 15 bases between. The CDR3 covers 14 residues. CDR3 in DNA: TGTGCCAGCAGCCCCCCCGGGGGTAGGACTGAAGCTTTCTTT. It codes for CASSPPGGRTEAFF. Supplemented by reference TRBV7-8 and TRBJ1-1, the full variable domain reads GAGVSQSPRYKVAKRGQDVALRCDPISGHVSLFWYQQALGQGPEFLTYFQNEAQLDKSGLPSDRFFAERPEGSVSTLKIQRTQQEDSAVYLCASSPPGGRTEAFFGQGTRLTVV.

V is TRBV10-3 and J is TRBJ1-6; a possible D gene is TRBD1 (5 bases). The CDR3 consists of 13 residues. V lost 8 bases and J lost 6, with 11 bases in between. Germline loops: CDR1 ENHRY, CDR2 SYGVKD. CDR3 amino acids: CAIGVGGNSPLHF. In nucleotides, the CDR3 is TGTGCCATCGGGGTCGGGGGTAATTCACCCCTCCACTTT.

V gene TRBV2 combines with J gene TRBJ1-1, with D maybe TRBD1 (6 bases). Trimming cost V 5 bases and J 10 bases, with 14 bases left between them. Per germline, CDR1 SNHLY and CDR2 FYNNEI. This CDR3 has 12 residues. The CDR3 reads CASSRFTGTAFF. The CDR3 DNA reads as TGTGCCAGCAGTCGTTTCACAGGGACAGCTTTCTTT.

The V gene is TRBV19, the J gene TRBJ1-6; 8 bases line up with TRBD1. From germline, CDR1 is LNHDA and CDR2 SQIVND (reference sequence). The length of the CDR3 is 15 residues. V trimming: 4 bases; J trimming: 5 bases; junction bases outside the gene matches: 4. For the CDR3, the DNA is TGTGCCAGTAGTACAGGGACAGGCAATAATTCACCCCTCCACTTT. It specifies CASSTGTGNNSPLHF.

In DNA form, the CDR3 reads TGCGCCAGCCGCTTAGACCTTCTACAGGGAGAGCCCCAGCATTTT. This translates into CASRLDLLQGEPQHF. The chain uses TRBV23-1 and TRBJ1-5, with D possibly matching TRBD1 (6 bases). TRBV23-1 is an ORF for which the function is uncertain. The CDR3 sequence is 15 residues long. The germline V and J ends were trimmed by 8 bases and 8 bases, with 22 bases remaining between them.